This TCR beta chain was obtained from a study of shared clonotypes between healthy human individuals. The wider study: Plates per donor: three CD4 naive, three CD4 memory, two CD8 naive, one CD8 memory.

V shed 5 bases and J 2 bases; nucleotides not matched to a gene: 3. The CDR3 extends over 13 amino acids. CDR1 and CDR2 from the germline V gene are MNHEY and SVGAGI. Assay execution took place at the deep level. For every subset, genomic DNA was evenly distributed across several immunoSEQ plates. The repertoire was sequenced with immunoSEQ multiplex PCR; TCRdb's copy has only in-frame clones and lacks some. The data show 2 million to 2.5 million clones, approximately 93% seen once. Comment on this clone: The antigen is undetermined. Different DNA sequences within this sample yield the same CDR3.

Overall study findings and caveats: Since donors were few, the genetic and exposure-history diversity represented was limited.

This TCR was sampled from a man between 18 and 35 years old in good health. Some clones in this sample may be carry-over from other donors' samples. The sequencing input was naive CD4+ T cells from PBMCs. The subset: CD45RA+ positively selected. The chain is built from TRBV6-5 and TRBJ2-7; 7 positions agree with TRBD2. CDR3 in DNA: TGTGCCAGCAGTCAGCGGGGCGCCTACGAGCAGTACTTC. This gives the protein CASSQRGAYEQYF.